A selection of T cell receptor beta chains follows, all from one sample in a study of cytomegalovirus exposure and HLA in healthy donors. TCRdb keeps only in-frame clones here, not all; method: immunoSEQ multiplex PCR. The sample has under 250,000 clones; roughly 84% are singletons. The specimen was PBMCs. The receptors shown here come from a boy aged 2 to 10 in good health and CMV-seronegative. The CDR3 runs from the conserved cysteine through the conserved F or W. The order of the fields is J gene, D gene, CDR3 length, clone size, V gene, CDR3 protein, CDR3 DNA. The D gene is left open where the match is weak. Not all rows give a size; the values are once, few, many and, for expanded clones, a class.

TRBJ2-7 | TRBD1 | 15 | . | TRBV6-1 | CASSVYETGVYEQYF | TGTGCCAGCAGTGTTTACGAGACAGGGGTCTACGAGCAGTACTTC
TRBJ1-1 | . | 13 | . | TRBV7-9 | CAFNRASDTEAFF | TGTGCCTTTAACAGGGCTTCCGACACTGAAGCTTTCTTT
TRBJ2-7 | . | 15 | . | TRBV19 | CASSIKGGDAYEQYF | TGTGCCAGTAGTATAAAAGGAGGGGACGCCTACGAGCAGTACTTC
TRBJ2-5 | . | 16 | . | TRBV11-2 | CASTFRGAGAKETQYF | TGTGCCAGCACTTTCCGGGGGGCGGGAGCCAAAGAGACCCAGTACTTC
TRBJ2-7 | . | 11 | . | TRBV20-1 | CSARDFYEQYF | TGCAGTGCTCGGGACTTTTACGAGCAGTACTTC
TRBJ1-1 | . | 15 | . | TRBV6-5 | CASSASRQVNTEAFF | TGTGCCAGCAGTGCCTCGCGACAGGTGAACACTGAAGCTTTCTTT
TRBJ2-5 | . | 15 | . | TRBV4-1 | CASSQGTGMQETQYF | TGCGCCAGCAGCCAAGGGACGGGAATGCAAGAGACCCAGTACTTC
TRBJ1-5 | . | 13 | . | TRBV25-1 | CASSVWGDQPQHF | TGTGCCAGCAGTGTATGGGGGGATCAGCCCCAGCATTTT
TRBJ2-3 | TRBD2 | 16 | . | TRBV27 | CASSFHLAGGPDTQYF | TGTGCCAGCAGTTTCCACTTAGCGGGGGGCCCAGATACGCAGTATTTT
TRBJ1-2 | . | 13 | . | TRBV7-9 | CASSFPGARGYTF | TGTGCCAGCAGCTTCCCAGGGGCTCGGGGCTACACCTTC
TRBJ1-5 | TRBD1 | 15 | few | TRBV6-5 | CASRPTGAGNQPQHF | TGTGCCAGCAGGCCCACAGGGGCGGGGAATCAGCCCCAGCATTTT
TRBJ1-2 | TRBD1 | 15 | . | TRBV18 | CASSPGRGPDYGYTF | TGTGCCAGCTCACCAGGCAGGGGGCCGGACTATGGCTACACCTTC
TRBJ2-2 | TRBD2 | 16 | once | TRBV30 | CAWIPGAGGPDGELFF | TGTGCCTGGATTCCCGGAGCGGGAGGGCCAGACGGGGAGCTGTTTTTT
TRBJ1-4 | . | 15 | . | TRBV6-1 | CASSDDLTTNEKLFF | TGTGCCAGCAGCGACGACTTAACAACTAATGAAAAACTGTTTTTT
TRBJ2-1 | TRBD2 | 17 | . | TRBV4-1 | CASSQGFGGARYNEQFF | TGCGCCAGCAGCCAAGGATTCGGGGGGGCTCGATACAATGAGCAGTTCTTC
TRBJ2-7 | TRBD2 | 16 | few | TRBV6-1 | CASSEWGGRGSYEQYF | TGTGCCAGCAGTGAATGGGGCGGGAGGGGTTCCTACGAGCAGTACTTC
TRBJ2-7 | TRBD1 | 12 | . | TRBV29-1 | CSGTGGHYEQYF | TGCAGCGGTACAGGGGGCCACTACGAGCAGTACTTC
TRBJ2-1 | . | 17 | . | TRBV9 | CASSADLGQGRNNEQFF | TGTGCCAGCAGCGCGGACCTAGGGCAGGGTAGGAACAATGAGCAGTTCTTC
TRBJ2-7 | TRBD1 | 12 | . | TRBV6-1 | CATLTTGYEQYF | TGTGCCACCCTAACGACAGGGTACGAGCAGTACTTC
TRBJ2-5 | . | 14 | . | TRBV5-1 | CASSLDGDKETQYF | TGCGCCAGCAGCTTGGACGGAGATAAAGAGACCCAGTACTTC
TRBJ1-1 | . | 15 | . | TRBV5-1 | CASTQGRWTNTEAFF | TGCGCCAGCACCCAGGGCCGATGGACGAACACTGAAGCTTTCTTT
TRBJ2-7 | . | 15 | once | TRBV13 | CASSLGGEGSYEQYF | TGTGCCAGCAGCTTAGGTGGTGAGGGCTCCTACGAGCAGTACTTC
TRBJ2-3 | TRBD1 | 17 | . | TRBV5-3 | CARSLAGQGTSTDTQYF | TGTGCCAGAAGCCTGGCGGGACAGGGAACTAGCACAGATACGCAGTATTTT
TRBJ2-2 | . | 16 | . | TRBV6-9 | CASSYQGRVTTGELFF | TGTGCCAGCAGTTATCAGGGTCGGGTCACCACCGGGGAGCTGTTTTTT
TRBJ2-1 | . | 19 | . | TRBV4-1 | CASSQDKVVAQSSYNEQFF | TGCGCCAGCAGCCAAGATAAGGTTGTAGCGCAGAGCTCCTACAATGAGCAGTTCTTC
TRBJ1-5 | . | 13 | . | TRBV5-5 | CASSLHSNQPQHF | TGTGCCAGCAGCTTACATAGCAATCAGCCCCAGCATTTT
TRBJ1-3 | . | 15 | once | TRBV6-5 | CASSTGQSSGNTIYF | TGTGCCAGCAGCACTGGACAGTCCTCTGGAAACACCATATATTTT
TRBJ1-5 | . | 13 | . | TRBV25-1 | CASSDRVNQPQHF | TGTGCCAGCAGTGACCGGGTAAATCAGCCCCAGCATTTT
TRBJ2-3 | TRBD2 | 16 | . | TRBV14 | CASSQDRGLAADTQYF | TGTGCCAGCAGCCAAGATAGAGGACTAGCGGCAGATACGCAGTATTTT
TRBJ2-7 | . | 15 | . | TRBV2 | CASRTRANQIYEQYF | TGTGCCAGCCGGACAAGGGCCAACCAAATCTACGAGCAGTACTTC
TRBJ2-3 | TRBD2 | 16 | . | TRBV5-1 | CASSLRAGGGTDTQYF | TGCGCCAGCAGCTTGCGCGCGGGGGGTGGAACAGATACGCAGTATTTT
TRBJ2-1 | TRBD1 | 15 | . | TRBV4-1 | CASSFLTLQGNEQFF | TGCGCCAGCAGCTTCTTGACTTTACAGGGGAATGAGCAGTTCTTC
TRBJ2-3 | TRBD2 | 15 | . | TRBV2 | CASRKASGNTDTQYF | TGTGCCAGCAGGAAGGCTAGCGGTAACACAGATACGCAGTATTTT
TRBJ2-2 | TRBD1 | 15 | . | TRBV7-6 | CASSRTGTNTGELFF | TGTGCCAGCAGCCGGACAGGGACGAACACCGGGGAGCTGTTTTTT
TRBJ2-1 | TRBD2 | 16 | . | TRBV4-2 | CASSQDLPSGSHEQFF | TGTGCCAGCAGCCAAGATCTCCCTAGCGGGAGCCATGAGCAGTTCTTC
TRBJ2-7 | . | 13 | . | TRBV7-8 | CASSLGGFLEQYF | TGTGCCAGCAGCTTAGGAGGGTTCCTCGAGCAGTACTTC
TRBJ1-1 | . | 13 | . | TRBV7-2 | CASSRLRGTEAFF | TGTGCCAGCAGCCGCCTTAGAGGCACTGAAGCTTTCTTT
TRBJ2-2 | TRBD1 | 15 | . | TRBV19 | CASSVGQPHTGELFF | TGTGCCAGTAGTGTGGGACAGCCACACACCGGGGAGCTGTTTTTT
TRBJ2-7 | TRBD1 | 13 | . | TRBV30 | CAWSGSGGAEQYF | TGTGCCTGGTCCGGGTCAGGGGGCGCCGAGCAGTACTTC
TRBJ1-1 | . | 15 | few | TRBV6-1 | CASSEERLQGGEAFF | TGTGCCAGCAGTGAAGAAAGGCTCCAAGGGGGTGAAGCTTTCTTT
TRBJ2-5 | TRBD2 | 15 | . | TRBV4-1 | CASSQGLAFQETQYF | TGCGCTAGCAGCCAGGGACTAGCCTTCCAAGAGACCCAGTACTTC
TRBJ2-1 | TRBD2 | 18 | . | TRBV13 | CASSLRPQLAGLSAEQFF | TGTGCCAGCAGCTTAAGACCCCAACTAGCGGGTCTTTCGGCTGAGCAGTTCTTC
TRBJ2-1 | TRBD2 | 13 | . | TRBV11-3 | CASSGGLANEQFF | TGTGCCAGCAGCGGGGGACTAGCTAATGAGCAGTTCTTC
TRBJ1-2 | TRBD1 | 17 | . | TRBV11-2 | CASSLVRGNRGNYGYTF | TGTGCCAGCAGCTTAGTAAGAGGCAACAGGGGTAACTATGGCTACACCTTC
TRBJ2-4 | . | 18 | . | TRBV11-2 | CASSLPRGGREKGNIQYF | TGTGCCAGCAGCTTACCCCGAGGGGGGCGGGAGAAGGGAAACATTCAGTACTTC
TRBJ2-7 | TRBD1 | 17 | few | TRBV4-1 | CASSQPRRGQGSWEQYF | TGCGCCAGCAGCCAACCACGCCGGGGACAGGGGTCTTGGGAGCAGTACTTC
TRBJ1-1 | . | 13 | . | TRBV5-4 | CASSLEGSTEAFF | TGTGCCAGCAGCTTGGAAGGGAGCACTGAAGCTTTCTTT
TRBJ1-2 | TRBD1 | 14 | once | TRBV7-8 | CASSDGDRVYGYTF | TGTGCCAGCAGCGACGGGGACAGGGTATATGGCTACACCTTC
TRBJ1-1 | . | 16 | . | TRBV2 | CASSEFGQRGNTEAFF | TGTGCCAGCAGTGAATTCGGACAGCGGGGGAACACTGAAGCTTTCTTT
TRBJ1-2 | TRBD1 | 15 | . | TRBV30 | CAWHYRDRENYGYTF | TGTGCCTGGCACTACCGGGACAGGGAAAACTATGGCTACACCTTC
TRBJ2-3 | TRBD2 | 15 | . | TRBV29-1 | CSVGTSGGRTDTQYF | TGCAGCGTTGGGACTAGCGGGGGGCGCACAGATACGCAGTATTTT
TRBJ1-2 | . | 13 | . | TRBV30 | CALNFGGEYGYTF | TGTGCCCTCAACTTCGGGGGAGAATATGGCTACACCTTC